This record concerns one T cell receptor beta chain sequence. What it binds is unknown. TCRdb redid the calling of the 5' RACE reads with MiXCR, one entry per CDR3 protein. The sample consists of fewer than 750,000 distinct CDR3 sequences, under 20% of them appearing once. This sample is drawn from a study of CD8 T cells in ankylosing spondylitis. The study, taken as a whole, reports: Disease-linked clones were reportedly significantly enriched in matched ankylosing spondylitis synovial fluid. Certain motif variants had earlier appeared in reactive arthritis synovial fluid and blood. What seemed typical of ankylosing spondylitis blood was a TCR beta motif built from about 8 highly homologous variants. Disease-linked clones were CD8+ and relatively rare in peripheral blood.

Germline lookup yields CDR1 SGHTA and CDR2 FQGTGA. There are 16 residues in the CDR3. Trimming took 2 bases from V and 7 from J, leaving 15 bases between them. What was sequenced was blood, either unsorted or a sorted T cell fraction (not recorded which). This TCR was sampled from a male donor with ankylosing spondylitis. The J gene is TRBJ1-6, the V gene TRBV7-3, with a tentative D call TRBD1 (5 bases). The CDR3 protein is CASSLQGSLGNSPLHF. The CDR3 DNA is TGTGCCAGCAGCTTACAGGGTTCTCTCGGGAATTCACCCCTCCACTTT.